This T cell receptor beta chain was observed in a study of T cell responses to AZD1222 COVID-19 vaccine. Study context: Recipients boosted at about 4 weeks or about 12 weeks are pooled.

Study observations and caveats: There were mostly white British donors and more females than males, and clonal diversity was possibly underestimated. Every sample of the repertoires postdated the peak T cell response.

The CDR3 extends over 13 amino acids. V was shortened by 4 bases and J by 0 bases, with 6 bases between the two germline ends. Repertoires were generated with immunoSEQ multiplex PCR, while TCRdb's copy carries only in-frame clones and drops some. The sample comprises 120,000 to 150,000 clones, roughly 88% of which are singletons, and roughly 16% rests with the top ten. Details on this clone: No antigen is known for it.

This sequence originates from an adult in good health. This sample comprised peripheral blood, obtained on day 0 of AZD1222 vaccination. The chain has TRBV12-3 or TRBV12-4 and TRBJ1-2; possible D gene TRBD1, 5 bases. Here the CDR3 DNA reads TGTGCCAGCAGTTGGGACGCTAACTATGGCTACACCTTC. Amino acids: CASSWDANYGYTF.